The present T cell receptor beta chain was sequenced within a study of T cell changes during pregnancy in multiple sclerosis. In this sample, this clone turned up a few times. Method: immunoSEQ multiplex PCR; TCRdb's copy keeps in-frame clones and lacks some. The table lists tens of thousands of clones, 80% to 95% of them singletons, with about 1% in the top ten. The CDR3 contains 13 residues. CDR1 and CDR2 from the germline V gene are SGDLS and YYNGEE. V trimming: 6 bases; J trimming: 4 bases; junction bases outside the gene matches: 2. The TCR was taken from a female donor in good health, enrolled as a control in a pregnancy study. The chain recombines TRBV9 with TRBJ2-5; 11 bases match TRBD2. The starting material was peripheral blood, obtained after pregnancy. CDR3 DNA sequence: TGTGCCAGCAATAGCGGGGGGGGAGAGACCCAGTACTTC. It encodes CASNSGGGETQYF. Combining the CDR3 with reference TRBV9 and TRBJ2-5 gives the whole variable domain DSGVTQTPKHLITATGQRVTLRCSPRSGDLSVYWYQQSLDQGLQFLIQYYNGEERAKGNILERFSAQQFPDLHSELNLSSLELGDSALYFCASNSGGGETQYFGPGTRLLVL.